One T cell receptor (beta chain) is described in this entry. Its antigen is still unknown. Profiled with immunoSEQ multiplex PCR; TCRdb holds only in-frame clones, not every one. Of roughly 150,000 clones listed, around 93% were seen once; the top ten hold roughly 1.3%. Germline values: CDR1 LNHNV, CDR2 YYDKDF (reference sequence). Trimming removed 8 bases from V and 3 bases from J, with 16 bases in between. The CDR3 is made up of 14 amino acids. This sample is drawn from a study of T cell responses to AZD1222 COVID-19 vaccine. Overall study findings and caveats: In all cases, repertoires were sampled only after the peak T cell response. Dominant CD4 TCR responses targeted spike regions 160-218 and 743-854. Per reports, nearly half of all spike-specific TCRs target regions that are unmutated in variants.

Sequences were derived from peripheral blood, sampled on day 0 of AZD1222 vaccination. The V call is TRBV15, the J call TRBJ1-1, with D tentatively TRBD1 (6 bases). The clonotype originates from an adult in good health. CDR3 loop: CATSPTGRYTEAFF. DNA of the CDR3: TGTGCCACCTCGCCAACAGGGCGGTACACTGAAGCTTTCTTT. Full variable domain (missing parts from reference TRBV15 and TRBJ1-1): DAMVIQNPRYQVTQFGKPVTLSCSQTLNHNVMYWYQQKSSQAPKLLFHYYDKDFNNEADTPDNFQSRRPNTSFCFLDIRSPGLGDTAMYLCATSPTGRYTEAFFGQGTRLTVV.